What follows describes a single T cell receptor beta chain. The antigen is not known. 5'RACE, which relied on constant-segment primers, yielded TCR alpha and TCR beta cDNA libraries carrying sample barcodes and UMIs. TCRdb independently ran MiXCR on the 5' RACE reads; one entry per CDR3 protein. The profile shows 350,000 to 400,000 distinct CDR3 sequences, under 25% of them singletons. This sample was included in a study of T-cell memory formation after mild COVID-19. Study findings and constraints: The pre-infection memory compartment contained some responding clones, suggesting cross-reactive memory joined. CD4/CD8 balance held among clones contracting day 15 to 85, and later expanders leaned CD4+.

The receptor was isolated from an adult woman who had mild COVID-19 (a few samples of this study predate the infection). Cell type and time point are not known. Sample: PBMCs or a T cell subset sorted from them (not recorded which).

CDR3 amino acids: CASSQEGPAVGTDTQYF. CDR3 bases: TGCGCCAGCAGCCAAGAAGGCCCAGCGGTGGGCACAGATACGCAGTATTTT. J is TRBJ2-3 and V is TRBV4-3; TRBD2 might be the D (5 bases). This CDR3 is built from 17 residues. Germline V gene data show CDR1 as LGHNA and CDR2 as YSLEER. V was cut by 0 bases and J by 1 base, with 14 bases left in between.